The clone carrying this T cell receptor (beta chain) was detected only once. TCRdb's table, derived via immunoSEQ multiplex PCR, lists solely in-frame clones and lacks some. The table shows roughly 91,000 clones, with over 85% occurring only once. These data belong to a study of T cell responses to AZD1222 COVID-19 vaccine. Trimming stripped 2 bases from V and 7 bases from J, with 15 bases between. Germline V gene sequence: CDR1 MDHEN, CDR2 SYDVKM. This CDR3 is built from 15 residues. The material sequenced was peripheral blood, taken on day 0 of AZD1222 vaccination. V gene TRBV28 combines with J gene TRBJ2-1; D unresolved. This TCR was recovered from an adult in good health. The CDR3 nucleotides read TGTGCCAGCAGTTTAATGATAGAGGCTGGGAATGAGCAGTTCTTC. This sequence encodes CASSLMIEAGNEQFF.